A single sample is the source of the 17 T cell receptor beta chains below, sequenced in a study of CD8+CD57+ T cells in acquired aplastic anemia. Using genomic DNA as the template, TCR beta VDJ and CDR3 profiling was carried out. TCRdb reanalysed the reads using MiXCR and keeps one entry per CDR3 protein. The sample shows 150,000 to 200,000 distinct CDR3 sequences, 40% to 55% of them seen only once. Sequencing input: sorted CD4+, CD8+, or CD8+CD57+ T cells (not recorded which) from PBMCs. The receptors shown here come from a human donor in good health.

This clonotype occurred once. The gene calls are TRBV7-3 and TRBJ2-7; no clear D. CDR1 and CDR2 (germline): SGHTA, FQGTGA. Trimming removed 4 bases at V and 5 bases at J, with 3 bases between. The CDR3 totals 10 residues. The CDR3 loop is CASSYDEQYF. In nucleotides, the CDR3 is TGTGCCAGCAGCTATGACGAGCAGTACTTC.

About this clonotype: This clone may be a read error of a much larger clone one base away. This rearrangement joins TRBV9 to TRBJ2-2; 11 bases align to TRBD2. V shed 2 bases and J 6 bases; nucleotides not matched to a gene: 6. The germline CDR1 and CDR2 sequences are SGDLS and YYNGEE. The length of the CDR3 is 16 residues. This CDR3 reads CASSVIAGGPPGELFF. CDR3 sequence (DNA): TGTGCCAGCAGCGTCATAGCGGGAGGGCCGCCCGGGGAGCTGTTTTTT.

The chain links TRBV20-1 to TRBJ2-1; the D is unclear. Germline-derived CDR1 and CDR2 are DFQATT and SNEGSKA (reference sequence). This CDR3 is 11 amino acids long. V was clipped by 0 bases and J by 12 bases, with 9 bases between them. The CDR3 DNA sequence: TGCAGTGCTAGAGAAGGGCAAGGGCAGTTCTTC. Amino acid sequence: CSAREGQGQFF.

The chain is built from TRBV19 and TRBJ2-5, with 13 bases matching TRBD2. The J segment lost 4 bases and the V segment lost 4 bases, leaving 6 bases of the junction unmatched. The CDR3 extends over 16 amino acids. Germline CDR1 reads LNHDA; CDR2 reads SQIVND (reference sequence). This chain's CDR3 is CASSTRLAGGRETQYF. The CDR3 DNA is TGTGCCAGTAGTACCCGACTAGCGGGAGGAAGAGAGACCCAGTACTTC.

The J gene is TRBJ2-5, the V gene TRBV6-5; D is undetermined. Germline loops: CDR1 MNHEY, CDR2 SVGAGI. V gave up 4 bases and J gave up 3 bases, with 9 bases separating them. This CDR3 is 13 amino acids long. This CDR3 reads CASSLGNEETQYF. DNA of the CDR3: TGTGCCAGCAGTTTGGGTAACGAAGAGACCCAGTACTTC.

The chain joins TRBV2 to TRBJ2-1, with 13 bases aligning to TRBD2. V was clipped by 8 bases and J by 10 bases; unmatched bases: 11. This CDR3 is built from 15 residues. Germline CDR1 is SNHLY and CDR2 is FYNNEI. CDR3 in DNA: TGTGCCAGCCACCCCGGGACTAGCGGGATTCGGGAGCAGTTCTTC. Amino acid sequence: CASHPGTSGIREQFF.

A remark on this clonotype: This sequence may be a read error, since a much larger clone differs from it by one base. The CDR3 does not end in the conserved phenylalanine or tryptophan, so this is likely a read error. The rearrangement links TRBV20-1 to TRBJ2-1; D call uncertain. The ends were cut back, 0 bases at V and 4 bases at J, with 16 bases in the middle. Germline lookup yields CDR1 DFQATT and CDR2 SNEGSKA (reference sequence). The CDR3 contains 16 residues. The CDR3 loop reads CSARDRGPNRYNEQFL. The CDR3 bases are TGCAGTGCTAGAGATCGTGGACCCAATAGATACAATGAGCAGTTCTTA.

This clonotype was counted many times. This chain uses TRBV3-1 with TRBJ1-5; no clear D. Trimming cost V 1 base and J 6 bases, with 4 bases left between them. The CDR3 is 12 residues long. Germline CDR1 and CDR2: LGHDT and YNNKEL (reference sequence). The CDR3 bases are TGTGCCAGCAGCCAAGTAGGTCAGCCCCAGCATTTT. This sequence encodes CASSQVGQPQHF.

In its sample, this clonotype was seen many times. As DNA, the CDR3 is TGTGCCAGCAGGAACCAGGGACATAATAATTCACCCCTCCACTTT. Its protein product is CASRNQGHNNSPLHF. V and J are TRBV7-2 and TRBJ1-6; a possible D gene is TRBD1 (6 bases). The V and J ends lost 6 bases and 5 bases respectively, with 14 bases between them. CDR3 length: 15 amino acids. CDR1 is SGHTA, CDR2 FQGNSA, per germline.

V and J are TRBV2 and TRBJ2-2; TRBD1 agrees at 8 bases. Germline V gene lookup returns CDR1 SNHLY and CDR2 FYNNEI. There are 13 residues in the CDR3. V dropped 6 bases and J dropped 7; count of bases not matched to a gene: 4. The CDR3 nucleotides read TGTGCCAGCAGAGGACAGGGTGGCGGGGAGCTGTTTTTT. This encodes CASRGQGGGELFF.

This chain uses TRBV20-1 with TRBJ2-1; no clear D gene. The V end was cut by 1 base, the J end by 8 bases, with 9 bases between. There are 12 residues in the CDR3. Germline V CDR1 and CDR2: DFQATT, SNEGSKA (reference sequence). The CDR3, as DNA: TGCAGTGCTAGAGGGCCGGCGGATGAGCAGTTCTTC. Translating it yields CSARGPADEQFF.

This clonotype was observed many times. The chain employs TRBV10-3 and TRBJ2-7, with 7 bases fitting TRBD1. Trimming cost V 0 bases and J 2 bases; bases outside gene matches: 7. Germline V gene sequence: CDR1 ENHRY, CDR2 SYGVKD. This CDR3 comprises 16 residues. CDR3 DNA sequence: TGTGCCATCAGTGAGTCCCCGACAGGGCTAGCCTACGAGCAGTACTTC. Amino acid sequence: CAISESPTGLAYEQYF.

Comments on this clonotype: A much more abundant neighbour one base away suggests this may be a read error. The chain is built from TRBV7-2 and TRBJ1-1; maybe TRBD1 (6 bases). Germline assignment: CDR1 SGHTA and CDR2 FQGNSA. The CDR3 has 16 residues. This CDR3 is CASSLGGTTMNTEALF. CDR3 nucleotides: TGTGCCAGCAGCTTAGGGGGGACAACGATGAACACTGAAGCTCTCTTT.

CDR3 DNA: TGTGCCACCAATGGGCTTAACTATGGCTACACCTTC. It codes for CATNGLNYGYTF. The gene calls are TRBV24-1 and TRBJ1-2; D is unclear. The CDR3 has 12 amino acids. Trimming cost V 8 bases and J 1 base, with 7 bases left between them. The V gene's germline CDR1 is KGHDR and CDR2 SFDVKD.

The gene calls are TRBV12-3 or TRBV12-4 and TRBJ1-2; TRBD1 is a possible D gene (6 bases). This CDR3 region has 14 residues. V lost 5 bases, J lost 4 bases, and 14 bases lay in between. In DNA, the CDR3 is TGTGCCAGCAGTGTTGCAGGGGCCGCCTATGGCTACACCTTC. It codes for CASSVAGAAYGYTF.

Concerning this clonotype: Possible read error: a much larger clone is one base away. The chain couples TRBV4-1 to TRBJ2-5, with D perhaps TRBD1 (5 bases). The CDR3 contains 17 residues. Trimming took 2 bases from V and 3 from J, leaving 19 bases between them. Germline CDR1 is MGHRA and CDR2 is YSYEKL. The CDR3 sequence is CASSQRQSIGDEETQYF. CDR3 sequence (DNA): TGCGCCAGCAGCCAACGACAGTCTATCGGCGATGAAGAGACCCAGTACTTC.

The chain uses TRBV5-1 and TRBJ1-1, with D tentatively TRBD1 (6 bases). Trimming shortened V by 4 bases and J by 1 base, and 14 bases separated the two germline ends. Germline V CDR1 and CDR2: SGHRS, YFSETQ. The CDR3 is 15 residues long. The CDR3 DNA reads TGCGCCAGCAGCCCCCGACAGGTCCGGAACACTGAAGCTTTCTTT. Translating gives CASSPRQVRNTEAFF.